What follows are 23 T cell receptor beta chains derived from one specimen sequenced in a study of PD-1 blockade in classical Hodgkin lymphoma. TCRdb's table, derived via immunoSEQ multiplex PCR, lists solely in-frame clones and lacks some. Of fewer than 35,000 clones in the sample, approximately 93% were seen once. The time point here: newly diagnosed, previously untreated cHL patient sample. Sequenced input: peripheral blood mononuclear cells (PBMCs). The receptors were sampled from a human donor with classical Hodgkin lymphoma.

The chain carries TRBV4-2 and TRBJ2-1, with 12 bases identical to TRBD2. V shed 1 base and J 7 bases; nucleotides not matched to a gene: 5. The length of the CDR3 is 16 residues. The germline CDR1 and CDR2 sequences are LGHNA and YNFKEQ. This CDR3 is CASSQVASGRGNEQFF. CDR3 bases: TGTGCCAGCAGCCAAGTAGCTAGCGGGAGGGGGAATGAGCAGTTCTTC.

This clone was counted a single time. The chain uses TRBV19 and TRBJ1-5; 8 nucleotides match TRBD1. Germline V gene data show CDR1 as LNHDA and CDR2 as SQIVND (reference sequence). Trimming at V came to 6 bases and at J to 0 bases, leaving 16 bases not matched to a gene. The CDR3 loop spans 19 amino acids. The CDR3 loop reads CASRRSGTGVSFSNQPQHF. The DNA of the CDR3 is TGTGCCAGTAGGAGATCGGGGACAGGAGTCTCATTTAGCAATCAGCCCCAGCATTTT.

The sample holds a few counts of this clone. V is TRBV6-1 and J is TRBJ2-7; 9 bases line up with TRBD1. CDR1 is MNHNS, CDR2 SASEGT, per germline. The CDR3 contains 15 residues. Unmatched junction bases numbered 4, after V lost 2 bases and J lost 2 bases. In nucleotides, the CDR3 is TGTGCCAGCAGTGAAATGGACAGGGGAACCTACGAGCAGTACTTC. Translating gives CASSEMDRGTYEQYF.

The V gene is TRBV5-1, the J gene TRBJ2-5; possible D gene TRBD1, 6 bases. V was pared by 1 base and J by 4 bases, with 17 bases between. The CDR3 totals 16 residues. Germline V gives CDR1 SGHRS, CDR2 YFSETQ. The CDR3 nucleotides are TGCGCCAGCAGCTTGTCCCCTCAGGGGACGGGAGAGACCCAGTACTTC. Translating gives CASSLSPQGTGETQYF.

V and J are TRBV7-7 and TRBJ2-2, with no clear D. The CDR3 is 14 residues long. Between the trimmed V and J ends, which lost 5 bases and 1 base, there was a span of 8 bases. Looked up from germline, CDR1 is SSHAT and CDR2 is FNYEAQ (reference sequence). This chain's CDR3 is CASSPDRNTGELFF. CDR3 nucleotides: TGTGCCAGCAGCCCCGACCGGAACACCGGGGAGCTGTTTTTT.

The chain recombines TRBV20-1 with TRBJ2-1; weak D call: TRBD2 (5 bases). Germline CDR1 DFQATT, CDR2 SNEGSKA (reference sequence). The CDR3 runs to 11 residues. V lost 5 bases to trimming and J lost 5 bases, with 7 bases between them. The CDR3 DNA sequence: TGCAGTGCTCGGACTGACAATGAGCAGTTCTTC. It is translated as CSARTDNEQFF.

This clone has only a few counts. The rearrangement uses TRBV6-5 and TRBJ1-5, with 9 bases identical to TRBD1. The ends lost 5 bases at V and 5 bases at J; junction bases unmatched: 4. In germline, CDR1 is MNHEY, CDR2 SVGAGI. The CDR3 runs to 14 residues. CDR3 region: CASSTDRGYQPQHF. CDR3 sequence (DNA): TGTGCCAGCAGTACCGACAGGGGGTATCAGCCCCAGCATTTT.

The J gene is TRBJ2-5, the V gene TRBV19; D might be TRBD1 (5 bases). Between the trimmed V and J ends, which lost 8 bases and 5 bases, there was a span of 15 bases. This CDR3 region has 13 residues. Germline-derived CDR1 and CDR2 are LNHDA and SQIVND (reference sequence). CDR3: CASADSRRETQYF. The CDR3 DNA is TGTGCCAGTGCAGACAGTAGGCGGGAGACCCAGTACTTC.

This clone is a singleton in its sample. Germline and junction disagree at one end, which may indicate a read error. CDR3 protein: CASSLDSKNSYGQYF. In DNA form, the CDR3 reads TGTGCCAGCAGCTTAGATTCCAAGAACTCCTACGGGCAGTACTTC. The chain uses TRBV11-3 and TRBJ2-7; D gene uncertain. The germline V gene encodes CDR1 SGHNT and CDR2 YENEEA. The CDR3 runs 15 residues.

The rearrangement joins TRBV9 to TRBJ2-2; D possibly corresponds to TRBD2 (7 bases). Trimming took 2 bases from V and 4 from J, leaving 12 bases between them. The CDR3 covers 15 residues. Germline assignment: CDR1 SGDLS and CDR2 YYNGEE. CDR3 loop: CASSVRGAGTGELFF. The CDR3 DNA is TGTGCCAGCAGCGTTCGGGGGGCGGGCACCGGGGAGCTGTTTTTT.

The genes are TRBV6-5 and TRBJ1-2; TRBD1 matches at 8 bases. The CDR3 has 12 residues. Germline loops: CDR1 MNHEY, CDR2 SVGAGI. J was trimmed by 7 bases and V by 6 bases; bases with no gene match: 4. CDR3 amino acids: CASSQGASGYTF. Written as DNA, the CDR3 is TGTGCCAGCAGCCAGGGGGCTAGTGGCTACACCTTC.

V usage is TRBV28 and J usage is TRBJ1-2; 7 bases align to TRBD1. CDR1 and CDR2 from the germline V gene are MDHEN and SYDVKM. CDR3 size: 13 residues. After removal of 6 bases from V and 8 bases from J, the junction contained 9 bases not matched to a gene. The CDR3 spells CASRPTGAGGYTF. The CDR3 DNA sequence: TGTGCCAGCAGACCTACAGGGGCCGGGGGCTACACCTTC.

This clone was seen once. J is TRBJ1-2 and V is TRBV7-9, with a possible D match to TRBD1 (5 bases). V was cut by 1 base and J by 7 bases, with 10 bases left in between. Germline values: CDR1 SEHNR, CDR2 FQNEAQ (reference sequence). The CDR3 consists of 13 residues. The CDR3 DNA reads as TGTGCCAGCAGCTTAGATGGGGGGTCTGGCTACACCTTC. This encodes CASSLDGGSGYTF.

CDR3 bases: TGTGCCAGCAGCTTAGTTCTATCAGGGAACGGGGCCAACGTCCTGACTTTC. This codes for CASSLVLSGNGANVLTF. The rearrangement links TRBV7-2 to TRBJ2-6; D may be TRBD1 (5 bases). Germline assignment: CDR1 SGHTA and CDR2 FQGNSA. The CDR3 has 17 amino acids. The V end lost 1 base, the J end lost 4 bases, and 14 bases lay between the germline ends. The whole variable domain, filled in from reference TRBV7-2 and TRBJ2-6, reads GAGVSQSPSNKVTEKGKDVELRCDPISGHTALYWYRQSLGQGLEFLIYFQGNSAPDKSGLPSDRFSAERTGGSVSTLTIQRTQQEDSAVYLCASSLVLSGNGANVLTFGAGSRLTVL.

Only one count was recorded for this clone. V gene TRBV28 combines with J gene TRBJ1-5; TRBD1 agrees at 7 bases. The CDR3 has 16 residues. Looked up from germline, CDR1 is MDHEN and CDR2 is SYDVKM. J was trimmed by 4 bases and V by 5 bases; bases with no gene match: 11. The CDR3 spells CASSGMRDRDNQPQHF. The CDR3 DNA sequence: TGTGCCAGCAGTGGCATGCGGGACAGAGATAATCAGCCCCAGCATTTT.

The chain carries TRBV5-4 and TRBJ2-5; D is perhaps TRBD2 (6 bases). CDR3 length: 15 residues. Germline V lookup: CDR1 SGHNT, CDR2 YYREEE (reference sequence). Trimming took off 0 bases at V and 5 bases at J, with 14 bases between the two ends. CDR3 protein: CASSLDPGRWETQYF. DNA for the CDR3: TGTGCCAGCAGCTTGGATCCAGGGAGGTGGGAGACCCAGTACTTC. The complete variable domain, with remaining parts taken from reference TRBV5-4 and TRBJ2-5, reads ETGVTQSPTHLIKTRGQQVTLRCSSQSGHNTVSWYQQALGQGPQFIFQYYREEENGRGNFPPRFSGLQFPNYSSELNVNALELDDSALYLCASSLDPGRWETQYFGPGTRLLVL.

The rearrangement joins TRBV29-1 to TRBJ2-7; D may correspond to TRBD1 or TRBD2 (5 bases each). V dropped 0 bases and J dropped 7 bases, with 13 bases sitting between them. This CDR3 has 13 residues. From germline, CDR1 is SQVTM and CDR2 ANQGSEA. The CDR3 loop is CSVEDSGLEEQYF. The CDR3 DNA follows: TGCAGCGTTGAAGACTCGGGGCTCGAAGAGCAGTACTTC.

The J gene is TRBJ1-4, the V gene TRBV28; 7 bases are a match to TRBD1. The CDR3 runs to 15 residues. CDR1 is MDHEN, CDR2 SYDVKM, per germline. V gave up 5 bases and J gave up 5 bases; unmatched junction bases: 8. DNA for the CDR3: TGTGCCAGCAGTCTCATGGGACAGCGAAATGAAAAACTGTTTTTT. Its translation: CASSLMGQRNEKLFF.

The chain combines TRBV5-1 with TRBJ2-5; 9 bases fit TRBD1. J gave up 0 bases and V 2 bases, and 5 bases lay outside the gene matches. This CDR3 is 16 amino acids long. Germline CDR1 is SGHRS and CDR2 is YFSETQ. The CDR3 sequence is CASSFSGTGYQETQYF. CDR3 sequence (DNA): TGCGCCAGCAGCTTTTCCGGGACAGGGTACCAAGAGACCCAGTACTTC.

The chain has TRBV29-1 and TRBJ2-6, with D unclear. V gave up 6 bases and J gave up 1 base, with 7 bases separating them. The CDR3 is 13 residues long. CDR1 and CDR2 from the germline V gene are SQVTM and ANQGSEA. For the CDR3, the DNA is TGCAGCGTCCAGGTTTCTGGGGCCAACGTCCTGACTTTC. Encoded protein: CSVQVSGANVLTF. The whole variable domain, remainder taken from reference TRBV29-1 and TRBJ2-6, is SAVISQKPSRDICQRGTSLTIQCQVDSQVTMMFWYRQQPGQSLTLIATANQGSEATYESGFVIDKFPISRPNLTFSTLTVSNMSPEDSSIYLCSVQVSGANVLTFGAGSRLTVL.

This rearrangement joins TRBV6-5 to TRBJ2-3; D is undetermined. Trimming shortened V by 4 bases and J by 1 base, and 6 bases separated the two germline ends. Per germline, CDR1 MNHEY and CDR2 SVGAGI. The CDR3 runs 13 residues. CDR3 amino acids: CASSWSGTDTQYF. The CDR3 DNA follows: TGTGCCAGCAGTTGGTCCGGCACAGATACGCAGTATTTT.

This clone was picked up one time. This chain's CDR3 is CAISDEGGGYNEQFF. Here the CDR3 DNA reads TGTGCCATCAGTGACGAGGGAGGAGGGTACAATGAGCAGTTCTTC. The gene calls are TRBV10-3 and TRBJ2-1; possible D gene TRBD2, 6 bases. The CDR3 totals 15 residues. Germline V lookup: CDR1 ENHRY, CDR2 SYGVKD. The V gene lost 3 bases and the J gene lost 4 bases, with 13 bases spanning the gap.

The chain recombines TRBV29-1 with TRBJ1-1; D might be TRBD1 (6 bases). CDR1 SQVTM and CDR2 ANQGSEA come from the germline V gene. The ends were cut back, 4 bases at V and 4 bases at J, with 13 bases in the middle. The CDR3 extends over 13 amino acids. The CDR3 is CSVVGGASTEAFF. DNA of the CDR3: TGCAGCGTTGTGGGGGGGGCGAGCACTGAAGCTTTCTTT.